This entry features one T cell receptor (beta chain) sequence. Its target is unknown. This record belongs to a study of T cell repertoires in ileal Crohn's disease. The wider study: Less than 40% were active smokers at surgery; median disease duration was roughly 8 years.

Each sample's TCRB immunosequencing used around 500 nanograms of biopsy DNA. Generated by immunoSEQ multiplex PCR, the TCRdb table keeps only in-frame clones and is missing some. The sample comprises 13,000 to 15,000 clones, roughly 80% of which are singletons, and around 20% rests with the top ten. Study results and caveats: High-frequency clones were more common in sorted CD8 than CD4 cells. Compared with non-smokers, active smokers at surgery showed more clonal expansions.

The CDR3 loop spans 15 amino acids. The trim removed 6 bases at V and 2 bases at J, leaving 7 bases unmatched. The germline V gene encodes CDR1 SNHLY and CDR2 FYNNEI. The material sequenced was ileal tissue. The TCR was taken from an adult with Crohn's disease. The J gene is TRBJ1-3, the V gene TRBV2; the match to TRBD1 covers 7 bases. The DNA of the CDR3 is TGTGCCAGCAGCCAGACAGGGATGCCTGGAAACACCATATATTTT. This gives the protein CASSQTGMPGNTIYF.